Following are 9 T cell receptor beta chains from one sample sequenced in a study of blood T cell repertoires in COVID-19. TCRdb's table, derived via immunoSEQ multiplex PCR, lists solely in-frame clones and lacks some. The repertoire holds roughly 200,000 clones, roughly 84% seen once, with 15% to 20% in the top ten. The specimen sequenced was peripheral blood. The origin of the receptors is a woman of 80 years or more with active or convalescent COVID-19.

This chain uses TRBV7-2 with TRBJ2-3; 7 nucleotides line up with TRBD2. The CDR3 is made up of 15 amino acids. CDR1 and CDR2 from the germline V gene are SGHTA and FQGNSA. Trimming took 0 bases from V and 5 from J; bases not matched to a gene: 5. CDR3: CASSLAKRDGDTQYF. As DNA, the CDR3 is TGTGCCAGCAGCTTAGCGAAGCGGGACGGAGATACGCAGTATTTT.

The chain joins TRBV28 to TRBJ2-2; the match to TRBD1 covers 9 bases. Germline assignment: CDR1 MDHEN and CDR2 SYDVKM. Germline trimming cut 6 bases from V and 7 bases from J; bases unmatched to any gene: 6. CDR3 length: 14 residues. The CDR3 here is CASRLTGGGGELFF. In nucleotides, the CDR3 is TGTGCCAGCAGATTGACAGGGGGGGGCGGGGAGCTGTTTTTT.

Written as DNA, the CDR3 is TGCGCCAGCAGCCAAGGGGGGAGGCAGCCCCAGCATTTT. This translates into CASSQGGRQPQHF. The chain carries TRBV4-1 and TRBJ1-5, with D possibly matching TRBD1 (5 bases). With 1 base removed from V and 7 bases from J, the gap between germline ends came to 8 bases. CDR3 size: 13 residues. CDR1 is MGHRA and CDR2 is YSYEKL in the germline V gene.

The chain uses TRBV4-1 and TRBJ2-5; TRBD2 is a possible D gene (5 bases). This CDR3 is 14 amino acids long. Germline V gene sequence: CDR1 MGHRA, CDR2 YSYEKL. V was trimmed by 1 base and J by 7 bases, leaving 13 bases between them. The CDR3 nucleotides are TGCGCCAGCAGCCAAGTAGGCGACGAGGGGACCCAGTACTTC. This encodes CASSQVGDEGTQYF.

This chain connects TRBV29-1 to TRBJ1-3; 7 nucleotides agree with TRBD1. CDR3 length: 14 amino acids. After removal of 6 bases from V and 5 bases from J, the junction contained 10 bases not matched to a gene. Per germline, CDR1 SQVTM and CDR2 ANQGSEA. CDR3 region: CSVADRAQRNTIYF. CDR3 nucleotides: TGCAGCGTCGCTGACAGGGCCCAAAGAAACACCATATATTTT.

This clone was seen only a few times. The chain recombines TRBV7-2 with TRBJ1-2, with D perhaps TRBD1 (5 bases). The germline gives CDR1 SGHTA, CDR2 FQGNSA. Between the trimmed V and J ends, which lost 2 bases and 3 bases, there was a span of 7 bases. This CDR3 is built from 13 residues. The CDR3 sequence is CASSLQGDYGYTF. CDR3 DNA: TGTGCCAGCAGCTTACAGGGTGACTATGGCTACACCTTC. The variable domain in full, with the rest retrieved from reference TRBV7-2 and TRBJ1-2, is GAGVSQSPSNKVTEKGKDVELRCDPISGHTALYWYRQSLGQGLEFLIYFQGNSAPDKSGLPSDRFSAERTGGSVSTLTIQRTQQEDSAVYLCASSLQGDYGYTFGSGTRLTVV.

The CDR3, as DNA: TGCGCCAGCAGCCCCGGCCACAGGAACACTGAAGCTTTCTTT. Its protein product is CASSPGHRNTEAFF. The rearrangement uses TRBV5-1 and TRBJ1-1; D remains ambiguous. The germline gives CDR1 SGHRS, CDR2 YFSETQ. V was shortened by 4 bases and J by 1 base, with 11 bases between the two germline ends. The CDR3 sequence is 14 residues long.

The chain carries TRBV30 and TRBJ1-3; 9 bases are shared with TRBD1. The CDR3 is 16 amino acids. Germline-derived CDR1 and CDR2 are GTSNPN and SVGIG (reference sequence). CDR3 sequence (DNA): TGTGCTTTGACACGGGACAGGGCCCTATCTGGAAACACCATATATTTT. Protein sequence: CALTRDRALSGNTIYF.

This clone was found a few times. The chain recombines TRBV3-1 (or the pseudogene TRBV3-2) with TRBJ2-1; tentatively, D is TRBD2 (7 bases). This CDR3 region has 13 residues. Trimming took 2 bases from V and 6 from J, leaving 8 bases between them. Germline loops: CDR1 LGHDT, CDR2 YNNKEL (reference sequence). The CDR3: CASSQRGGNEQFF. CDR3 coding DNA: TGTGCCAGCAGCCAAAGGGGGGGCAATGAGCAGTTCTTC.